What follows are 9 T cell receptor beta chains derived from one specimen sequenced in a study of cytomegalovirus exposure and HLA in healthy donors. PCR employed 60 Vbeta and 13 Jbeta primers. The data were produced by immunoSEQ multiplex PCR, yet TCRdb's version contains in-frame clones alone and is incomplete. The repertoire holds about 110,000 clones, with 55% to 85% as singletons. What was sequenced was PBMCs. The receptors were gathered from a man aged 30-40 years in good health and CMV-seronegative.

The chain combines TRBV5-1 with TRBJ2-3; TRBD1 matches 8 bases. From germline, CDR1 is SGHRS and CDR2 YFSETQ. The CDR3 is 13 residues long. V lost 3 bases, J lost 9 bases, and 6 bases stayed unmatched. CDR3 residues: CASSSQDRATQYF. The CDR3 coding sequence is TGCGCCAGCAGCTCACAGGACAGGGCCACGCAGTATTTT.

This chain links TRBV30 with TRBJ1-1, with no clear D. The CDR3 length is 15 residues. The germline gives CDR1 GTSNPN, CDR2 SVGIG (reference sequence). V lost 0 bases and J lost 2, with 13 bases in between. CDR3 sequence: CAWSVTGAINTEAFF. CDR3 nucleotide sequence: TGTGCCTGGAGTGTAACGGGAGCTATCAACACTGAAGCTTTCTTT.

The chain carries TRBV10-3 and TRBJ2-1; perhaps TRBD2 as D (5 bases). CDR3 length: 14 residues. Germline V CDR1 and CDR2: ENHRY, SYGVKD. The V gene lost 0 bases and the J gene lost 5 bases, with 8 bases spanning the gap. As DNA, the CDR3 is TGTGCCATCAGTGAGTCTGGAGGTAACAATGAGCAGTTCTTC. It yields the protein CAISESGGNNEQFF.

The V call is TRBV19, the J call TRBJ1-5, with TRBD1 matching 7 bases. The V segment lost 5 bases and the J segment 0 bases; nucleotides outside the gene matches: 13. CDR3 length equals 18 residues. In germline, CDR1 is LNHDA, CDR2 SQIVND (reference sequence). The CDR3 spells CASSLYGRQGYSNQPQHF. The CDR3 DNA reads as TGTGCCAGTAGTCTCTATGGCCGACAGGGCTATAGCAATCAGCCCCAGCATTTT.

V usage is TRBV28 and J usage is TRBJ2-1, with TRBD2 identical over 7 bases. The germline CDR1 and CDR2 sequences are MDHEN and SYDVKM. V shed 3 bases, J shed 2 bases, and the junction held 4 bases outside the gene matches. This CDR3 has 15 residues. CDR3 nucleotides: TGTGCCAGCAGTTTTGGCAGCGGGGCCTACAATGAGCAGTTCTTC. Translating gives CASSFGSGAYNEQFF.

The V gene is TRBV15, the J gene TRBJ1-5, with 9 bases fitting TRBD1. In germline, CDR1 is LNHNV, CDR2 YYDKDF (reference sequence). V was clipped by 5 bases and J by 2 bases; unmatched bases: 7. CDR3 length: 16 residues. The CDR3 is CATSSKGQGRNQPQHF. DNA for the CDR3: TGTGCCACCAGCTCTAAGGGACAGGGTCGCAATCAGCCCCAGCATTTT.

In the case of this clone: Relative to the germline gene, one junction end is altered; a read error may explain this. The CDR3 region is CAISGQTGVDSFNEQFF. CDR3 DNA sequence: TGTGCCATCAGTGGTCAGACAGGGGTAGATTCCTTCAATGAGCAGTTCTTC. J is TRBJ2-1 and V is TRBV10-3; 8 nucleotides line up with TRBD1. Germline loops: CDR1 ENHRY, CDR2 SYGVKD. The CDR3 is made up of 17 amino acids.

This chain connects TRBV7-8 to TRBJ1-2, with D tentatively TRBD1 (5 bases). CDR1 is SGHVS and CDR2 is FQNEAQ in the germline V gene. The V gene lost 2 bases and the J gene lost 5 bases, with 12 bases spanning the gap. This CDR3 has 14 residues. The CDR3 sequence: CASSLIGTRYGYTF. The CDR3 nucleotides read TGTGCCAGCAGCTTAATCGGGACTAGATATGGCTACACCTTC.

The chain joins TRBV5-1 to TRBJ2-2, with D perhaps TRBD1 (6 bases). Germline V gives CDR1 SGHRS, CDR2 YFSETQ. V was shortened by 3 bases and J by 0 bases, with 12 bases between the two germline ends. This CDR3 has 16 residues. This chain's CDR3 is CASSYQGQANTGELFF. CDR3 nucleotides: TGCGCCAGCAGCTACCAGGGGCAGGCGAACACCGGGGAGCTGTTTTTT.